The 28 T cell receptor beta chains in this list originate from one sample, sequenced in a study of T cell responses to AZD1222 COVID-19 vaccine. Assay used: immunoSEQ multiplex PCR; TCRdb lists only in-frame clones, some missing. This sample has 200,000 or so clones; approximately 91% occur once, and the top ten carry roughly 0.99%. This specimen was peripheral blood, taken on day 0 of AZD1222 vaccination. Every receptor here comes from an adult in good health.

DNA for the CDR3: TGCGCCAGCAGCTGGGACAGGGCCATGGACGCTGAAGCTTTCTTT. It encodes CASSWDRAMDAEAFF. The genes are TRBV4-1 and TRBJ1-1, with 9 bases that match TRBD1. The ends lost 5 bases at V and 6 bases at J; junction bases unmatched: 10. The CDR3 spans 15 residues. The V gene's germline CDR1 is MGHRA and CDR2 YSYEKL.

The CDR3 is CASILGRGSEAFF. CDR3 nucleotides: TGTGCCAGCATCTTGGGGAGAGGGTCTGAAGCTTTCTTT. The V call is TRBV28, the J call TRBJ1-1; D gene uncertain. Germline values: CDR1 MDHEN, CDR2 SYDVKM. V gave up 7 bases and J gave up 6 bases, with 15 bases separating them. This CDR3 is built from 13 residues.

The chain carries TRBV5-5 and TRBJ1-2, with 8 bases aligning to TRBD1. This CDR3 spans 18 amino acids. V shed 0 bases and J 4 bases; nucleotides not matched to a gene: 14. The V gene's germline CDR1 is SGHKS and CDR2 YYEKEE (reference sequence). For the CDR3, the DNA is TGTGCCAGCAGCTTGGGGACTGGACAGGGATGGTCTAGCTATGGCTACACCTTC. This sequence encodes CASSLGTGQGWSSYGYTF.

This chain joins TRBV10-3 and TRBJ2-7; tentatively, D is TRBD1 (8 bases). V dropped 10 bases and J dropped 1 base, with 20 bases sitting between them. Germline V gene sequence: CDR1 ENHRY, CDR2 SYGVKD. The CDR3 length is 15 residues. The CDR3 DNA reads TGTGCCACCGAGGACAGGGAGGGCCGATCCTACGAGCAGTACTTC. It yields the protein CATEDREGRSYEQYF.

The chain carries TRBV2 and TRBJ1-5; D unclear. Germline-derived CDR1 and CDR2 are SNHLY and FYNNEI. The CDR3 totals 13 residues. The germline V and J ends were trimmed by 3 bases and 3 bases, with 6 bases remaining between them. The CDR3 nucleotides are TGTGCCAGCAGTGACCCGGACAATCAGCCCCAGCATTTT. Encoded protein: CASSDPDNQPQHF.

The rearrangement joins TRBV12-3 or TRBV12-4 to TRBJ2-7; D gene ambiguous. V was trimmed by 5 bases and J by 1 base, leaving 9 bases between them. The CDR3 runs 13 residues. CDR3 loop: CASSVDSSYEQYF. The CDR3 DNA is TGTGCCAGCAGTGTCGACTCATCCTACGAGCAGTACTTC.

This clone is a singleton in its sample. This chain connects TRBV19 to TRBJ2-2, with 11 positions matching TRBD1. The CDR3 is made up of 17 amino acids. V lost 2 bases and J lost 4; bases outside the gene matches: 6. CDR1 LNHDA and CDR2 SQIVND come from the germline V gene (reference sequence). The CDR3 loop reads CASSIIGQGASTGELFF. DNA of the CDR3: TGTGCCAGTAGTATAATTGGACAGGGGGCGAGCACCGGGGAGCTGTTTTTT. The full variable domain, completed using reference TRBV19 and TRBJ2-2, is DGGITQSPKYLFRKEGQNVTLSCEQNLNHDAMYWYRQDPGQGLRLIYYSQIVNDFQKGDIAEGYSVSREKKESFPLTVTSAQKNPTAFYLCASSIIGQGASTGELFFGEGSRLTVL.

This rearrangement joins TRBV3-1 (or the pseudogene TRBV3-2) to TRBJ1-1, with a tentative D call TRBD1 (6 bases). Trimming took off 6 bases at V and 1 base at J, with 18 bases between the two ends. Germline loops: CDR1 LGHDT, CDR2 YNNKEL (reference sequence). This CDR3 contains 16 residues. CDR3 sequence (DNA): TGTGCCAGCAGGTTAGGAGCAGGGGCCTCGAACACTGAAGCTTTCTTT. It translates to CASRLGAGASNTEAFF.

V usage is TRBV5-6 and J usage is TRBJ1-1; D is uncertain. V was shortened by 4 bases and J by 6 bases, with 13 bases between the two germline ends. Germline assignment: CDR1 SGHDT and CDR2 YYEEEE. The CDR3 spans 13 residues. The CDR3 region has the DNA TGTGCCAGCAGCAGAGGAAGACTCCCTGAAGCTTTCTTT. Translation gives CASSRGRLPEAFF.

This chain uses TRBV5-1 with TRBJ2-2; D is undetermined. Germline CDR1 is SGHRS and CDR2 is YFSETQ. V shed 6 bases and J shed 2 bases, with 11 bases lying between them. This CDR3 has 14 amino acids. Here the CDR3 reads CASMVAVNTGELFF. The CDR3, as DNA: TGCGCCAGCATGGTGGCAGTAAACACCGGGGAGCTGTTTTTT.

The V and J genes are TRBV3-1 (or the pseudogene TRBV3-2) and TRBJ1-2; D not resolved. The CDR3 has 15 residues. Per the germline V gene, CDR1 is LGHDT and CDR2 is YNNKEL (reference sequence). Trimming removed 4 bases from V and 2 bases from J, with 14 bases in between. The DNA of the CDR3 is TGTGCCAGCAGCCTGATCAACGTGGCAAACTATGGCTACACCTTC. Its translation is CASSLINVANYGYTF.

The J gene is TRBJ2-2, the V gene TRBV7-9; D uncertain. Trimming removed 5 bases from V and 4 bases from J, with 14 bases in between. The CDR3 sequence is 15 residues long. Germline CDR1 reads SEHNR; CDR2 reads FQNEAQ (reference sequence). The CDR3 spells CASSPSVIGTGELFF. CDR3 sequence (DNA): TGTGCCAGCAGCCCAAGCGTCATCGGCACCGGGGAGCTGTTTTTT.

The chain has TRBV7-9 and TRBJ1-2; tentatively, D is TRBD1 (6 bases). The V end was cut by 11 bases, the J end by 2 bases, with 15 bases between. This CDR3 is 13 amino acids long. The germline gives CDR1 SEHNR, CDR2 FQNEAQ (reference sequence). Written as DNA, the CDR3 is TGTGCCGCACGGGGGGCGATGAACTATGGCTACACCTTC. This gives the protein CAARGAMNYGYTF.

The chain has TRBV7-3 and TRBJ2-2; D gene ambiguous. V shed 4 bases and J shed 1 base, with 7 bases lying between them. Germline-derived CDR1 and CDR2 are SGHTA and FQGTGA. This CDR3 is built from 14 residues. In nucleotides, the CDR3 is TGTGCCAGCAGCTCGGTCGGGAACACCGGGGAGCTGTTTTTT. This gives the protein CASSSVGNTGELFF.

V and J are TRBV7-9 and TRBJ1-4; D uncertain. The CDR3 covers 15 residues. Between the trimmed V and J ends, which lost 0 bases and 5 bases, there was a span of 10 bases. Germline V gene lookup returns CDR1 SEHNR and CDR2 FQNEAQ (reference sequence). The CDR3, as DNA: TGTGCCAGCAGCTTAGCGTTACAGCAGAATGAAAAACTGTTTTTT. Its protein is CASSLALQQNEKLFF.

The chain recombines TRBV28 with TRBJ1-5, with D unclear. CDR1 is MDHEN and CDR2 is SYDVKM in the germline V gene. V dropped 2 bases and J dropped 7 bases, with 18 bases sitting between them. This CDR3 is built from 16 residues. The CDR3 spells CASSLGYRAPGQPQHF. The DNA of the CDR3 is TGTGCCAGCAGTTTAGGTTACAGAGCCCCTGGACAGCCCCAGCATTTT. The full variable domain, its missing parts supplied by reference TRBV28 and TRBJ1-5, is DVKVTQSSRYLVKRTGEKVFLECVQDMDHENMFWYRQDPGLGLRLIYFSYDVKMKEKGDIPEGYSVSREKKERFSLILESASTNQTSMYLCASSLGYRAPGQPQHFGDGTRLSIL.

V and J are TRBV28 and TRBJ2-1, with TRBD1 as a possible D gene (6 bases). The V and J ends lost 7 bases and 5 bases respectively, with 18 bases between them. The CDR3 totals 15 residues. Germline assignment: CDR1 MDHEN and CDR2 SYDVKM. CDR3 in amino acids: CASNYDRPFDNEQFF. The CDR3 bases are TGTGCCAGCAACTATGACAGGCCTTTTGACAATGAGCAGTTCTTC.

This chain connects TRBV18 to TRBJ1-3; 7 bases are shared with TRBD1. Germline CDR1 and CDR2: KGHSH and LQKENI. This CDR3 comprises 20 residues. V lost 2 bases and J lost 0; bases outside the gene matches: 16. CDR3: CASSPMAHGQDRNSGNTIYF. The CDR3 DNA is TGTGCCAGCTCACCAATGGCCCATGGACAGGACCGAAACTCTGGAAACACCATATATTTT.

CDR3 residues: CASSSRGRKGYTF. CDR3 DNA: TGTGCCAGCAGCTCCCGGGGGAGGAAAGGCTACACCTTC. The V and J genes are TRBV11-2 and TRBJ1-2, with D possibly being TRBD1 (5 bases). Trimming stripped 4 bases from V and 8 bases from J, with 14 bases between. The CDR3 totals 13 residues. Germline loops: CDR1 SGHAT, CDR2 FQNNGV.

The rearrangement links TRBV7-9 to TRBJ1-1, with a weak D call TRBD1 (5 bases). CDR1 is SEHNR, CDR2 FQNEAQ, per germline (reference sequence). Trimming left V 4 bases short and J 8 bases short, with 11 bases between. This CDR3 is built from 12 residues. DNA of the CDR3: TGTGCCAGCAGCTCGCGACAGCTAGAAGCTTTCTTT. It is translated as CASSSRQLEAFF.

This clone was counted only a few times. CDR3 amino acids: CASSSGELFF. CDR3 sequence (DNA): TGTGCCAGCAGCTCAGGGGAGCTGTTTTTT. The V gene is TRBV11-1, the J gene TRBJ2-2; no definite D call. Per germline, CDR1 SGHAT and CDR2 FQDESV (reference sequence). The ends were cut back, 4 bases at V and 8 bases at J, with 2 bases in the middle. There are 10 residues in the CDR3. Full variable domain (missing parts from reference TRBV11-1 and TRBJ2-2): EAEVAQSPRYKITEKSQAVAFWCDPISGHATLYWYRQILGQGPELLVQFQDESVVDDSQLPKDRFSAERLKGVDSTLKIQPAELGDSAMYLCASSSGELFFGEGSRLTVL.

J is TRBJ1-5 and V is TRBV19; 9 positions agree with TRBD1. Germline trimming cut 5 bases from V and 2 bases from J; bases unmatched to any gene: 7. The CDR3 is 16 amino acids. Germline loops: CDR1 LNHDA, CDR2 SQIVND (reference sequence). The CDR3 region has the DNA TGTGCCAGTAGTGGCACCCGGACAGGGGGCAATCAGCCCCAGCATTTT. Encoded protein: CASSGTRTGGNQPQHF. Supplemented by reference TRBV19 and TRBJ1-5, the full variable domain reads DGGITQSPKYLFRKEGQNVTLSCEQNLNHDAMYWYRQDPGQGLRLIYYSQIVNDFQKGDIAEGYSVSREKKESFPLTVTSAQKNPTAFYLCASSGTRTGGNQPQHFGDGTRLSIL.

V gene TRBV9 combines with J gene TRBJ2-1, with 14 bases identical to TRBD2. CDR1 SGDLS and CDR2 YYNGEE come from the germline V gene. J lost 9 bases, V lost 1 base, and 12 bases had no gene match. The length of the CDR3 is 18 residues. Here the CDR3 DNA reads TGTGCCAGCAGCGTAAAGTTGGCAGGACTAGCGGGAGGAAGTGAGCAGTTCTTC. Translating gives CASSVKLAGLAGGSEQFF.

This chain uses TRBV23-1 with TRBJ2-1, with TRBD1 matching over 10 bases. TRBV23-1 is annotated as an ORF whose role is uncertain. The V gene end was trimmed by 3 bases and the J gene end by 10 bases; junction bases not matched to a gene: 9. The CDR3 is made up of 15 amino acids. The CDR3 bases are TGCGCCAGCAGTCATCGCAGGGACAGGGGTTGGGAGCAGTTCTTC. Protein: CASSHRRDRGWEQFF.

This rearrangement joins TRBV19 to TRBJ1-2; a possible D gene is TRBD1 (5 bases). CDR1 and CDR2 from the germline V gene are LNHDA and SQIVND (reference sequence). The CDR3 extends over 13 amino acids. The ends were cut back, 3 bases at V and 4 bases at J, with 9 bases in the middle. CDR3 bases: TGTGCCAGTAGTATTAAAGGGGTCTATGGCTACACCTTC. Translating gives CASSIKGVYGYTF.

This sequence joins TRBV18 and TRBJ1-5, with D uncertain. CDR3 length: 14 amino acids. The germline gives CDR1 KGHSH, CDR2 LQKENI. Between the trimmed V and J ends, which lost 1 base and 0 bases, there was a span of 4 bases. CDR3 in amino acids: CASSPLASNQPQHF. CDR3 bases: TGTGCCAGCTCACCACTTGCTAGCAATCAGCCCCAGCATTTT. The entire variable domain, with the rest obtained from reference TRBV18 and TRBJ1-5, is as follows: NAGVMQNPRHLVRRRGQEARLRCSPMKGHSHVYWYRQLPEEGLKFMVYLQKENIIDESGMPKERFSAEFPKEGPSILRIQQVVRGDSAAYFCASSPLASNQPQHFGDGTRLSIL.

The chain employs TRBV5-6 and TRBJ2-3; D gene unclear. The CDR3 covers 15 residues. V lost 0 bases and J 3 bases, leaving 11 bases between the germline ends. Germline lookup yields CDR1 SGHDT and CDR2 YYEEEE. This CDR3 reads CASSLARIRTDTQYF. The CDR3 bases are TGTGCCAGCAGCTTGGCGCGAATTAGGACAGATACGCAGTATTTT.

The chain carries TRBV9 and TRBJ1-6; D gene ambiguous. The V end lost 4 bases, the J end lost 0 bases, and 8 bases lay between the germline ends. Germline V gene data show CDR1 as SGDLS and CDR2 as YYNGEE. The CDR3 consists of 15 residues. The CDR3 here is CASSSMGSYNSPLHF. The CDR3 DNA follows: TGTGCCAGCAGCTCTATGGGCTCCTATAATTCACCCCTCCACTTT.